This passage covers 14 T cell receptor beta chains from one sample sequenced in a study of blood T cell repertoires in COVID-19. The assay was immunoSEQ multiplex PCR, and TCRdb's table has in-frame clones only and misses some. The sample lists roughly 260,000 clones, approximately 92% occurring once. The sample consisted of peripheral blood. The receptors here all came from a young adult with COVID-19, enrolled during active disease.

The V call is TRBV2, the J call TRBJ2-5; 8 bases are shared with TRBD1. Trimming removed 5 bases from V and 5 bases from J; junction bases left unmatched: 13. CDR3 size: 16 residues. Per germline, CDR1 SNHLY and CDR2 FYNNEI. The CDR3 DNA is TGTGCCAGCAGTCTCAGGGACAGGAATATCGCGGAGACCCAGTACTTC. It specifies CASSLRDRNIAETQYF.

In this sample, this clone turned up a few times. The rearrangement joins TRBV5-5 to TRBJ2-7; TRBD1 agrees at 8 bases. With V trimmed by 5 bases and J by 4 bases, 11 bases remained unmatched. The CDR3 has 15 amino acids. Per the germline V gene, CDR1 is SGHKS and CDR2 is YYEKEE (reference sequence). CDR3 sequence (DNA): TGTGCCAGCAGAGTGGAATGGACAGGGAGGTACGAGCAGTACTTC. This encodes CASRVEWTGRYEQYF.

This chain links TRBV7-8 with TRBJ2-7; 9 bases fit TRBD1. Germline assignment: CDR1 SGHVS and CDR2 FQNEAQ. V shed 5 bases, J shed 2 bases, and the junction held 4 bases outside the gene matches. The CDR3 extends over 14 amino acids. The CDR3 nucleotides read TGTGCCAGCAGCCAGACAGGGGGTCCCTACGAGCAGTACTTC. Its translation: CASSQTGGPYEQYF.

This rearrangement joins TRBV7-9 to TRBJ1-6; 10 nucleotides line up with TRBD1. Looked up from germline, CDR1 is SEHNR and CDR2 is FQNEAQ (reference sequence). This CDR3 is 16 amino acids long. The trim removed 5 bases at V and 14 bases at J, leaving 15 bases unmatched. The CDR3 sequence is CASSAQDRGDTWALHF. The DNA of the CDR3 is TGTGCCAGCAGCGCCCAGGACAGGGGGGATACATGGGCCCTCCACTTT.

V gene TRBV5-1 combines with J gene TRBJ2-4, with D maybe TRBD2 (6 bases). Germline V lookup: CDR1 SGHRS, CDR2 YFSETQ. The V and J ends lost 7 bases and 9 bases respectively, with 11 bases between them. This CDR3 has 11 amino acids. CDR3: CASALEGIQYF. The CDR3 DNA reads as TGCGCCAGCGCCCTGGAGGGCATTCAGTACTTC. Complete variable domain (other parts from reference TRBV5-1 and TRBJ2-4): KAGVTQTPRYLIKTRGQQVTLSCSPISGHRSVSWYQQTPGQGLQFLFEYFSETQRNKGNFPGRFSGRQFSNSRSEMNVSTLELGDSALYLCASALEGIQYFGAGTRLSVL.

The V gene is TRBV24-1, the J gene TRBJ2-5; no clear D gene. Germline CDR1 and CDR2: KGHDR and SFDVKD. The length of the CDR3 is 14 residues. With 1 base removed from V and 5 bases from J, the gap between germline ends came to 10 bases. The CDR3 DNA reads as TGTGCCACCAGTGATTTCGTCCAGGCGGAGACCCAGTACTTC. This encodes CATSDFVQAETQYF.

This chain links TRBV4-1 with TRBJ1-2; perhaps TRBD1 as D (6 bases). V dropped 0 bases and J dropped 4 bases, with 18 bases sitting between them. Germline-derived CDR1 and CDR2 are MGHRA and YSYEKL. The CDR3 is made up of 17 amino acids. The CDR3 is CASSQDSHRDRTYGYTF. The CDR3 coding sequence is TGCGCCAGCAGCCAAGATTCGCATCGTGACAGGACCTATGGCTACACCTTC.

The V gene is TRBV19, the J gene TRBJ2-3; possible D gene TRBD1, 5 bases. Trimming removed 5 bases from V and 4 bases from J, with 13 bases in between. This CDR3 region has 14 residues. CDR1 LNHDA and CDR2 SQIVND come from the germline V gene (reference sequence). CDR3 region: CASSLSRRADTQYF. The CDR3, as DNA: TGTGCCAGTAGTTTATCCCGCAGGGCAGATACGCAGTATTTT.

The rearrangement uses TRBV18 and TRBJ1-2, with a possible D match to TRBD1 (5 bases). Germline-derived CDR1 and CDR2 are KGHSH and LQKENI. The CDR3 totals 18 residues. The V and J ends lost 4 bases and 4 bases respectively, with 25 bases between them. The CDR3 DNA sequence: TGTGCCAGCTCACTCCCCCCGCAGACAGCCAGAAGACCCTATGGCTACACCTTC. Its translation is CASSLPPQTARRPYGYTF.

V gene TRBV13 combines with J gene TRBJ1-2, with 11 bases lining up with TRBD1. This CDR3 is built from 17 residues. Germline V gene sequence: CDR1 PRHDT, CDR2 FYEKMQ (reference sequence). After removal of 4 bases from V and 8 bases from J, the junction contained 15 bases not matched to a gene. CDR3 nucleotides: TGTGCCAGCAGCTCTGAAAACCATGGACAGGGGGCAACGGGCTACACCTTC. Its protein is CASSSENHGQGATGYTF.

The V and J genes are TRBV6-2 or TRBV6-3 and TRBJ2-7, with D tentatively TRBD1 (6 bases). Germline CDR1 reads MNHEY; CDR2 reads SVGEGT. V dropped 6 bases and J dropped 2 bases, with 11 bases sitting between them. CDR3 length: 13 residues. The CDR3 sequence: CASSSGEPYEQYF. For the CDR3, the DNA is TGTGCCAGCAGCTCAGGGGAGCCCTACGAGCAGTACTTC.

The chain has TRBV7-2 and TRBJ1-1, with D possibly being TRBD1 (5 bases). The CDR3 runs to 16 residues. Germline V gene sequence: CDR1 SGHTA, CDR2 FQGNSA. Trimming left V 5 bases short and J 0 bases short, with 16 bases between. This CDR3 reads CASSPIVQAVNTEAFF. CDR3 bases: TGTGCCAGCAGCCCCATTGTACAGGCGGTGAACACTGAAGCTTTCTTT.

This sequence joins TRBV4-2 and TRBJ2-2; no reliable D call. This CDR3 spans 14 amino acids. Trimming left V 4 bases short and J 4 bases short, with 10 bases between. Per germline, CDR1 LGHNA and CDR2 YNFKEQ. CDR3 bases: TGTGCCAGCAGCCCGACACACTCCACCGGGGAGCTGTTTTTT. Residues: CASSPTHSTGELFF.

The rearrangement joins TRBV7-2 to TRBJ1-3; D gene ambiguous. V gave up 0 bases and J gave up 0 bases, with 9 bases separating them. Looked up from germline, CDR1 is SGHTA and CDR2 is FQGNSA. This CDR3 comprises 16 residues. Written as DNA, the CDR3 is TGTGCCAGCAGCTTAGCTTCCTCCTACTCTGGAAACACCATATATTTT. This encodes CASSLASSYSGNTIYF.